This T cell receptor beta chain was profiled in a study of T-cell reconstitution after alpha-beta-depleted transplantation in children. Overall study findings and caveats: About two months after transplant, alpha-beta T cells reportedly came from several hundred expanded graft clones. Diversity and T-cell counts at one year after transplant derived mostly from new T cells. Surviving recipient T cells and thymic progenitors accounted for the high day-60 TCRbeta diversity observed in some patients.

A TCRbeta library incorporating unique molecular identifiers was prepared. TCRdb fed the PCR reads into MiXCR, producing one record per CDR3 protein. The sample comprises around 700,000 distinct CDR3 sequences, roughly 14% of which are singletons, and about 0.77% rests with the top ten. Points on this clonotype: Antigen specificity is unknown.

The CDR3 extends over 16 amino acids. Per germline, CDR1 SQVTM and CDR2 ANQGSEA. The V end was cut by 1 base, the J end by 4 bases, with 19 bases between. The chain carries TRBV29-1 and TRBJ1-2, with a possible D match to TRBD1 (6 bases). The sequence was collected from a girl aged 2 to 9 with congenital amegakaryocytic thrombocytopenia, due to receive a stem cell transplant. Source: PBMCs, taken before TCRalphabeta/CD19-depleted stem cell transplant. Here the CDR3 reads CSVEAGDPGPFYGYTF. DNA for the CDR3: TGCAGCGTTGAAGCAGGGGACCCTGGCCCGTTCTATGGCTACACCTTC.